This is a list of T cell receptor beta chains from one sample in a study of identical twins. MiXCR was run by TCRdb on the 5' RACE reads, yielding one entry per CDR3 protein. The repertoire includes approximately 690,000 distinct CDR3 sequences, 5.5% to 6.5% of them detected once, and 1.5% to 2% sits in the top ten. Sequences were obtained from naive T cells sorted from blood. The source of these receptors is a man in his late teens or twenties in good health. Both conserved end residues are part of each CDR3. A D gene is named only where the DNA matches it firmly. Expanded clones get a size class; other rows say once, few or many, or leave the size out.

j_call	v_call	clone_size	d_call	cdr3_aa	cdr3_nt
TRBJ2-3	TRBV12-3/TRBV12-4	many	NA	CASSGQEGPTDTQYF	TGTGCCAGCAGTGGACAGGAGGGTCCCACAGATACGCAGTATTTT
TRBJ2-1	TRBV18	many	NA	CASSPVRDDGQFF	TGTGCCAGCTCACCAGTACGGGACGACGGCCAGTTCTTC
TRBJ2-2	TRBV10-3	many	NA	CAIFSAGDTGELFF	TGTGCCATCTTTTCTGCAGGGGACACCGGGGAGCTGTTTTTT
TRBJ1-1	TRBV10-3	NA	NA	CATLGGPEAFF	TGTGCCACGTTAGGGGGGCCTGAAGCTTTCTTT
TRBJ2-1	TRBV9	few	TRBD2	CASSDTSGIINEQFF	TGTGCCAGCAGCGATACTAGCGGGATTATTAATGAGCAGTTCTTC
TRBJ2-2	TRBV7-3	few	NA	CASSSLTLFSGELFF	TGTGCCAGCAGCTCCCTAACCCTCTTCTCCGGGGAGCTGTTTTTT
TRBJ2-5	TRBV7-3	once	TRBD2	CASSPPPSGRGETQYF	TGTGCCAGCAGCCCACCTCCCAGCGGGAGAGGAGAGACCCAGTACTTC
TRBJ1-1	TRBV29-1	NA	NA	CSAGGGGSNTEAFF	TGCAGCGCTGGGGGCGGGGGGTCGAACACTGAAGCTTTCTTT
TRBJ1-1	TRBV30	few	NA	CAWSVLDIEAFF	TGTGCCTGGAGTGTACTTGACATTGAAGCTTTCTTT
TRBJ2-1	TRBV12-3/TRBV12-4	many	TRBD2	CASTGGRDEQFF	TGTGCCAGCACCGGTGGGAGGGATGAGCAGTTCTTC
TRBJ2-3	TRBV20-1	few	NA	CSARIPGEGADTQYF	TGCAGTGCTAGGATTCCGGGAGAGGGAGCAGATACGCAGTATTTT
TRBJ2-7	TRBV12-3/TRBV12-4	many	NA	CASSLQDGSYEQYF	TGTGCCAGCAGTCTTCAGGACGGCTCCTACGAGCAGTACTTC
TRBJ2-3	TRBV6-2/TRBV6-3	few	NA	CASSQPGGRAFEADTQYF	TGTGCCAGCAGCCAACCCGGGGGGCGCGCGTTTGAGGCAGATACGCAGTATTTT
TRBJ2-3	TRBV7-9	many	TRBD2	CASSPSGGTGTDTQYF	TGTGCCAGCAGCCCGTCCGGGGGGACGGGGACAGATACGCAGTATTTT
TRBJ2-7	TRBV28	many	TRBD1	CASSFTGGSYEQYF	TGTGCCAGCAGTTTTACAGGGGGCTCCTACGAGCAGTACTTC
TRBJ2-1	TRBV3-1	NA	NA	CASSQSGQGAYNEQFF	TGTGCCAGCAGCCAGTCTGGCCAGGGAGCCTACAATGAGCAGTTCTTC
TRBJ2-5	TRBV2	once	TRBD2	CASWTLAGGLETQYF	TGTGCCAGCTGGACCCTAGCGGGAGGGTTGGAGACCCAGTACTTC
TRBJ2-4	TRBV11-2	NA	NA	CASSLESVGKNIQYF	TGTGCCAGCAGCTTAGAGTCCGTAGGCAAAAACATTCAGTACTTC
TRBJ2-1	TRBV12-5	few	NA	CASGSSGGRGNEQFF	TGTGCTAGTGGTTCAAGTGGGGGCAGGGGCAATGAGCAGTTCTTC
TRBJ2-2	TRBV27	few	TRBD2	CASSWGGVHANTGELFF	TGTGCCAGCAGTTGGGGGGGTGTTCACGCGAACACCGGGGAGCTGTTTTTT
TRBJ1-5	TRBV20-1	many	NA	CSATSWGQPQHF	TGCAGTGCTACGTCTTGGGGACAGCCCCAGCATTTT
TRBJ1-5	TRBV7-9	few	NA	CASSSPSQPQHF	TGTGCCAGCAGCTCCCCGAGTCAGCCCCAGCATTTT
TRBJ2-4	TRBV7-2	many	NA	CASSFIGVNIQYF	TGTGCCAGCAGTTTCATAGGTGTTAACATTCAGTACTTC
TRBJ2-5	TRBV5-1	NA	NA	CASSLGFFQETQYF	TGCGCCAGCAGCTTGGGGTTTTTCCAAGAGACCCAGTACTTC
TRBJ1-6	TRBV12-3/TRBV12-4	many	TRBD1	CASSSRQGAYNSPLHF	TGTGCCAGCAGCTCCAGACAGGGGGCATATAATTCACCCCTCCACTTT
TRBJ2-2	TRBV6-2/TRBV6-3	few	TRBD2	CASSRRGRSGELFF	TGTGCCAGCAGTAGGCGCGGGAGAAGCGGGGAGCTGTTTTTT
TRBJ2-7	TRBV29-1	many	NA	CSVDDLGGQYF	TGCAGCGTGGACGATCTTGGCGGGCAGTACTTC
TRBJ2-1	TRBV6-1	few	NA	CASSPGQKQALDEQFF	TGTGCCAGCAGCCCCGGTCAAAAACAGGCCTTGGACGAGCAGTTCTTC
TRBJ2-1	TRBV5-1	many	NA	CASSLAPKGGYNEQFF	TGCGCCAGCAGCTTGGCCCCCAAAGGGGGTTACAATGAGCAGTTCTTC
TRBJ1-1	TRBV5-1	few	TRBD1	CASSLEGQGRTEAFF	TGCGCCAGCAGCTTAGAAGGACAGGGGAGGACTGAAGCTTTCTTT
TRBJ2-1	TRBV19	NA	NA	CASKEGTYNEQFF	TGTGCCAGTAAGGAGGGTACATACAATGAGCAGTTCTTC
TRBJ2-2	TRBV11-2	many	NA	CASSLDSGTVNTGELFF	TGTGCCAGCAGCTTAGACTCCGGGACGGTGAACACCGGGGAGCTGTTTTTT
TRBJ2-2	TRBV4-1	many	TRBD2	CASSPGLAGVRTGELFF	TGCGCCAGCAGCCCTGGACTAGCGGGAGTTAGGACCGGGGAGCTGTTTTTT